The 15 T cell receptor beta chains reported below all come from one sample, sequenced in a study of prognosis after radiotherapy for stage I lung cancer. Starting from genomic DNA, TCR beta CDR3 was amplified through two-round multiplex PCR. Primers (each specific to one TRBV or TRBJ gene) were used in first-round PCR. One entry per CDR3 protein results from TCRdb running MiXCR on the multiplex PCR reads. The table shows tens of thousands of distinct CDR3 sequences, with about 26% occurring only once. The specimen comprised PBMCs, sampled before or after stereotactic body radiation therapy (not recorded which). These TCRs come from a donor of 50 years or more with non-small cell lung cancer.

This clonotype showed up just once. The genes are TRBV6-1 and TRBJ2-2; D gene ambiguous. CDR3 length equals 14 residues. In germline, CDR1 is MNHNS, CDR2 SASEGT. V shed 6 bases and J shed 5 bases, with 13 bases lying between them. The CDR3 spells CASSPGSGTGELFF. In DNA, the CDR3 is TGTGCCAGCAGCCCTGGCAGTGGTACCGGGGAGCTGTTTTTT.

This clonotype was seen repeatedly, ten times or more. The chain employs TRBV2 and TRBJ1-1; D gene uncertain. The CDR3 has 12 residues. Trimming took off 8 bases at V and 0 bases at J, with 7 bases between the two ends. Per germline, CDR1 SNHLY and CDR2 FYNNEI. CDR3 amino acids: CASGELNTEAFF. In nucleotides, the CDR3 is TGTGCCAGCGGGGAGCTGAACACTGAAGCTTTCTTT.

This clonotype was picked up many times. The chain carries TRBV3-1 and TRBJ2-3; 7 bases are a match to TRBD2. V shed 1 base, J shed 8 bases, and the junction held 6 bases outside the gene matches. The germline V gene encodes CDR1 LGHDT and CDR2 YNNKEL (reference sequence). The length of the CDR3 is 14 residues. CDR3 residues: CASSQGGGVGTQYF. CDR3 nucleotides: TGTGCCAGCAGCCAAGGTGGGGGGGTGGGTACGCAGTATTTT.

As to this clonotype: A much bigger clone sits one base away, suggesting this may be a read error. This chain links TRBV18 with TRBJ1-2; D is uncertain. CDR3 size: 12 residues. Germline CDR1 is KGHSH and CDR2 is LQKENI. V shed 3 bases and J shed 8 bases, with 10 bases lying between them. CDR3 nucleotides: TGTGCCAGCTCACCCCAGAGGGTCGGCTACACCTTC. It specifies CASSPQRVGYTF.

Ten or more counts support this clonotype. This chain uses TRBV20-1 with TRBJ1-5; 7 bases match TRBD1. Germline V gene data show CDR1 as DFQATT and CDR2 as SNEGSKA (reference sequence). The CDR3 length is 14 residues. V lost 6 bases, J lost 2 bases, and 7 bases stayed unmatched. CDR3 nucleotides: TGCAGTGCCCGGGGGCAGGGGGGCAATCAGCCCCAGCATTTT. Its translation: CSARGQGGNQPQHF.

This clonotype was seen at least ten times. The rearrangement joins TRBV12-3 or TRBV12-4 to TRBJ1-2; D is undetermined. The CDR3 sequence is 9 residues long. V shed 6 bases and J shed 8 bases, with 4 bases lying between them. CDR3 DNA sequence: TGTGCCAGCAGGGGGGGCTACACCTTC. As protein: CASRGGYTF.

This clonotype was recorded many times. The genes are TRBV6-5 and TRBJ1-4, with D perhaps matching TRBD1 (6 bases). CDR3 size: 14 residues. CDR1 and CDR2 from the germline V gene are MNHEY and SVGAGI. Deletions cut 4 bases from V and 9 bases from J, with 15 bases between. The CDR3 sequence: CASSSGGGSKKLFF. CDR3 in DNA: TGTGCCAGCAGTTCCGGAGGGGGATCCAAAAAACTGTTTTTT.

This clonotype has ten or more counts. In DNA form, the CDR3 reads TGTGCCAGCAGCCAAGATAAAACAGGGTATCATGAAAAACTGTTTTTT. Amino acid sequence: CASSQDKTGYHEKLFF. The genes are TRBV3-1 and TRBJ1-4; D may be TRBD1 (6 bases). CDR3 length equals 16 residues. V was cut by 0 bases and J by 6 bases, with 14 bases left in between. Germline CDR1 reads LGHDT; CDR2 reads YNNKEL (reference sequence).

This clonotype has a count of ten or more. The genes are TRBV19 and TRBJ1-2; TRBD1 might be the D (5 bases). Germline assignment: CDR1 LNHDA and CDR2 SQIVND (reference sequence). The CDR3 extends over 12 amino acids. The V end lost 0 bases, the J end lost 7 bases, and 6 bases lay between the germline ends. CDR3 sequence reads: CASSIEGLGYTF. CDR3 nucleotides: TGTGCCAGTAGTATAGAGGGGCTTGGCTACACCTTC.

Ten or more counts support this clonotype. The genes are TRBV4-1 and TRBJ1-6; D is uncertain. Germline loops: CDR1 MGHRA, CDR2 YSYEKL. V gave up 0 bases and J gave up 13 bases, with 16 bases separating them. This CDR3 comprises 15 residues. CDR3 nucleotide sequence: TGCGCCAGCAGCCAAGAGGTCGAGGTTCCAACGCCCCTCCACTTT. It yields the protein CASSQEVEVPTPLHF.

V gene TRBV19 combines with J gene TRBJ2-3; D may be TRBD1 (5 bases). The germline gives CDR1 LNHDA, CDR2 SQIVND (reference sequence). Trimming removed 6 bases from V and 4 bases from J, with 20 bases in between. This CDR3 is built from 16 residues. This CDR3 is CASRAGPWNRPDTQYF. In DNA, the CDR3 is TGTGCCAGTAGAGCAGGTCCATGGAACAGGCCAGATACGCAGTATTTT.

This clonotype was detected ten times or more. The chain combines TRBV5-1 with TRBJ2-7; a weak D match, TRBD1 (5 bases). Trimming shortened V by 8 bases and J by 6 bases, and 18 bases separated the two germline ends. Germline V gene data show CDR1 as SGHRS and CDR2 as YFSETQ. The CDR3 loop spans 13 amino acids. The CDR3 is CASTADSYGEQYF. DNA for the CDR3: TGCGCCAGTACGGCCGACAGCTACGGCGAGCAGTACTTC.

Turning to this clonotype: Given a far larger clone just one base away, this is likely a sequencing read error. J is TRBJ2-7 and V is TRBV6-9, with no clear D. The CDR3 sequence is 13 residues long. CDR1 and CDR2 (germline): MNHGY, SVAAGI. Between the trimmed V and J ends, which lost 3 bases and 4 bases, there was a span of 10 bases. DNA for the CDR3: TGTGCCAGCAGTTACGCCGGACCTTACGAGCAGTACTTC. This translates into CASSYAGPYEQYF.

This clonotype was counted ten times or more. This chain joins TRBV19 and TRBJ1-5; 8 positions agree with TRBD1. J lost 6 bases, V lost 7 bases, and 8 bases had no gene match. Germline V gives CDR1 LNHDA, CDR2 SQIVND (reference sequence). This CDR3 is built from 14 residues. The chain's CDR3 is CASKDRVGGQPQHF. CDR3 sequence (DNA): TGTGCCAGTAAGGACAGGGTAGGCGGTCAGCCCCAGCATTTT.

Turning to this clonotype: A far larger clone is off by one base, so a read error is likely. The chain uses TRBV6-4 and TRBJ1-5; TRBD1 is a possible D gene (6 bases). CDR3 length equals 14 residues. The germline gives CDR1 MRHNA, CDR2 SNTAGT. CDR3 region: CAISFDRSNQPQHF. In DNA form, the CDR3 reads TGTGCCATCAGTTTTGACAGGAGCAATCAGCCCCAGCATTTT.